A single sample gave rise to the 6 T cell receptor beta chains below, sequenced in a study of yellow fever vaccine responses in identical twins. MiXCR, applied by TCRdb to the RT-PCR reads, yields one record per CDR3 protein. The sample has more than 30,000 distinct CDR3 sequences, 45% to 65% seen once; the top ten hold about 4.5%. Material: T cells from blood (PBMCs), unsorted or a sorted subset (not recorded which), obtained before or after yellow fever vaccination (not recorded which). These TCRs come from a woman aged 18-30 years who received the yellow fever vaccine.

This clonotype appeared a few times. V gene TRBV19 combines with J gene TRBJ2-1; D is unresolved. V lost 5 bases and J lost 5, with 4 bases in between. CDR3 length: 11 amino acids. Germline CDR1 is LNHDA and CDR2 is SQIVND (reference sequence). This CDR3 is CASSANNEQFF. CDR3 nucleotide sequence: TGTGCCAGTAGTGCCAACAATGAGCAGTTCTTC.

This clonotype was found a few times. V is TRBV12-3 or TRBV12-4 and J is TRBJ2-1; D possibly corresponds to TRBD1 (6 bases). V lost 2 bases, J lost 0 bases, and 11 bases lay in between. The CDR3 sequence is 16 residues long. The CDR3: CASSLQGPSSYNEQFF. CDR3 coding DNA: TGTGCCAGCAGTTTACAGGGGCCCAGCTCCTACAATGAGCAGTTCTTC.

The rearrangement uses TRBV25-1 and TRBJ1-6; 9 nucleotides align to TRBD1. The CDR3 contains 15 residues. Germline CDR1 reads MGHDK; CDR2 reads SYGVNS. V lost 6 bases and J lost 6; bases outside the gene matches: 6. The CDR3 reads CASSLQGAFNSPLHF. The CDR3 region has the DNA TGTGCCAGCAGCCTACAGGGGGCTTTTAATTCACCCCTCCACTTT.

This clonotype was counted a single time. The genes are TRBV18 and TRBJ2-7; D is unresolved. The CDR3 is 13 residues long. CDR1 and CDR2 from the germline V gene are KGHSH and LQKENI. V was cut by 2 bases and J by 2 bases, with 7 bases left in between. The chain's CDR3 is CASSPSRTYEQYV. In nucleotides, the CDR3 is TGTGCCAGCTCACCATCCAGGACCTACGAGCAGTACGTC.

V is TRBV6-1 and J is TRBJ1-3, with a tentative D call TRBD1 (6 bases). This CDR3 region has 14 residues. Germline CDR1 reads MNHNS; CDR2 reads SASEGT. With 8 bases removed from V and 0 bases from J, the gap between germline ends came to 11 bases. The CDR3 spells CASRQALSGNTIYF. DNA for the CDR3: TGTGCCAGCCGACAGGCCCTCTCTGGAAACACCATATATTTT.

The chain recombines TRBV2 with TRBJ1-1, with a tentative D call TRBD1 (5 bases). The CDR3 runs 15 residues. V dropped 0 bases and J dropped 4 bases, with 12 bases sitting between them. Germline V lookup: CDR1 SNHLY, CDR2 FYNNEI. This CDR3 reads CASSEAYVRGTEAFF. Written as DNA, the CDR3 is TGTGCCAGCAGTGAAGCGTACGTTAGGGGCACTGAAGCTTTCTTT.